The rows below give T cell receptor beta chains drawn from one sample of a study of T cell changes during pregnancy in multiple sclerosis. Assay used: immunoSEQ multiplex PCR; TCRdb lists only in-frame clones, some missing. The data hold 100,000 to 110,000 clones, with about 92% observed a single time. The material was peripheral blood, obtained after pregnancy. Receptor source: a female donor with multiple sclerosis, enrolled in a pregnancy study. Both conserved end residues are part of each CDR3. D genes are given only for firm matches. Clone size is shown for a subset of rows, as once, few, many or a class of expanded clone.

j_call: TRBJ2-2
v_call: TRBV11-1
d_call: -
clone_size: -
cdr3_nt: TGTGCCAGCAGCAGAACCGCCGCGGTTGCTGCCGGGGAGCTGTTTTTT
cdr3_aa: CASSRTAAVAAGELFF

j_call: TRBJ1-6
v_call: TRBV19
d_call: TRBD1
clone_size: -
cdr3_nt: TGTGCCAGTAGTATAGACCGCCCAGGGGGGAATTCACCCCTCCACTTT
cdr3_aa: CASSIDRPGGNSPLHF

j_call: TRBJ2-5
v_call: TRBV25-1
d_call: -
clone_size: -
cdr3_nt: TGTGCCAGCAGTGAGAGGGGGACATCAGAGACCCAGTACTTC
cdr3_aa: CASSERGTSETQYF

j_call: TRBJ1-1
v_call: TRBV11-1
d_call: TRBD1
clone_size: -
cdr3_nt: TGTGCCAGCAGCCTTACAGGGGGCGCGGTCGCTTTCTTT
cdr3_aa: CASSLTGGAVAFF

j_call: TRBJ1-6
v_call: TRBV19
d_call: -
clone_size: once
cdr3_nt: TGTGCCAGTAGGGCCACAGGGAACTATAATTCACCCCTCCACTTT
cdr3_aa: CASRATGNYNSPLHF

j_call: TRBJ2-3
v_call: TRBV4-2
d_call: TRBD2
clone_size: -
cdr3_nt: TGTGCCAGCAGCCCAAGCGGGAGTGAGCAGTATTTT
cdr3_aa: CASSPSGSEQYF

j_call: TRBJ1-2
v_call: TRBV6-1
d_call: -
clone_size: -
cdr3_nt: TGTGCCAGCAGTGACCTCCAGACTAACTATGGCTACACCTTC
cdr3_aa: CASSDLQTNYGYTF

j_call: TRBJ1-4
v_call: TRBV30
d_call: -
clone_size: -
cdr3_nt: TGTGCCTGGAGTGTACTTGGTGAAAAACTGTTTTTT
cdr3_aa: CAWSVLGEKLFF

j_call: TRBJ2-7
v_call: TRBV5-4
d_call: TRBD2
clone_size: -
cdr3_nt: TGTGCCAGCAGCTTGGACGGCGGGGGGGCCCACGAGCAGTACTTC
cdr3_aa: CASSLDGGGAHEQYF

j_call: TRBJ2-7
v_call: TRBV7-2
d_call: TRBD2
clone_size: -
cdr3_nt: TGTGCCAGCAGCTTAGTGGCTAGCGGGGGGAGCCCCTACGAGCAGTACTTC
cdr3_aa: CASSLVASGGSPYEQYF

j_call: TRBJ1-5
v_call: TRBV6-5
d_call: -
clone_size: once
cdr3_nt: TGTGCCAGCAGTTTCCTGGACAGCCGGAATCAGCCCCAGCATTTT
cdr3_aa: CASSFLDSRNQPQHF

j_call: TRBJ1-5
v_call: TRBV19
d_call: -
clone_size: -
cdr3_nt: TGTGCCAGTAGTGCGCGCACCCCCCCTTATCAGCCCCAGCATTTT
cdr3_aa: CASSARTPPYQPQHF

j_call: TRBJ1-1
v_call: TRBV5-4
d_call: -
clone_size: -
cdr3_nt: TGTGCCAGCAGCCAGAACACTGAAGCTTTCTTT
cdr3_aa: CASSQNTEAFF

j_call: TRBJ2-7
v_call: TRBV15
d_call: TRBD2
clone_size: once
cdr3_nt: TGTGCCACCAGCAGAGGCGGGAGCTCCTACGAGCAGTACTTC
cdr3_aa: CATSRGGSSYEQYF

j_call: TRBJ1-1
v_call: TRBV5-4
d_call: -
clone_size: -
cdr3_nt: TGTGCCAGCAGCTTGTGGACACAGAACACTGAAGCTTTCTTT
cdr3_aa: CASSLWTQNTEAFF

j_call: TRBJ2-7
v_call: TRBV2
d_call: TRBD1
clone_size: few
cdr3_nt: TGTGCCAGCGACAGGGCGGCCTACGAGCAGTACTTC
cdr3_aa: CASDRAAYEQYF